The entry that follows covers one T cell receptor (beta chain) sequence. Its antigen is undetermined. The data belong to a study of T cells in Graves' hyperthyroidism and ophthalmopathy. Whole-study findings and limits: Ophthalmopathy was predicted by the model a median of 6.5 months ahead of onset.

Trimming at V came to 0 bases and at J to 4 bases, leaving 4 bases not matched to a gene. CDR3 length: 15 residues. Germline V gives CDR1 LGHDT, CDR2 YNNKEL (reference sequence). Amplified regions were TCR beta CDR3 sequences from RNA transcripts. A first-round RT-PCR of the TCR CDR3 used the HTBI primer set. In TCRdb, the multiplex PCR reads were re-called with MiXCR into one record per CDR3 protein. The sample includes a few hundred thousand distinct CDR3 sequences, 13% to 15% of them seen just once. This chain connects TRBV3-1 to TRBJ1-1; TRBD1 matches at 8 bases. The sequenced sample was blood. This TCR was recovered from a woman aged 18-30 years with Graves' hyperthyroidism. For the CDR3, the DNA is TGTGCCAGCAGCCAAGAGACAGGGGCCGCCACTGAAGCTTTCTTT. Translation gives CASSQETGAATEAFF. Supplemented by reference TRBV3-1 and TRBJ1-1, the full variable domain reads DTAVSQTPKYLVTQMGNDKSIKCEQNLGHDTMYWYKQDSKKFLKIMFSYNNKELIINETVPNRFSPKSPDKAHLNLHINSLELGDSAVYFCASSQETGAATEAFFGQGTRLTVV.